This T cell receptor beta chain was sequenced in a study of PD-1 blockade in classical Hodgkin lymphoma. As for the study in general: Patients had nivolumab dosed at 3 mg/kg, delivered intravenously every 2 weeks.

As for time point: cycle 4 day 1 (C4D1), after less than 7 weeks of nivolumab. Relapses following autologous stem cell transplantation were seen in all patients, with brentuximab vedotin exposure varying. The patients, who had relapsed/refractory classical Hodgkin lymphoma, achieved best responses of complete response, partial response or progressive disease. Germline V gene lookup returns CDR1 MDHEN and CDR2 SYDVKM. The V end was cut by 2 bases, the J end by 1 base, with 5 bases between. The CDR3 loop spans 13 amino acids. Of note for this clone: The antigen remains undetermined.

Data came from immunoSEQ multiplex PCR; TCRdb stores just in-frame clones and leaves some out. Here the sample spans 75,000 to 95,000 clones, about 83% being singletons. General study points: The baseline diversity of complete responders showed similarity to that of newly diagnosed patients. CD8+ TCR diversity did not rise significantly by C4D1, unlike CD4+.

Sample: peripheral blood mononuclear cells (PBMCs), taken before the fourth cycle of nivolumab. The origin of this receptor is a human donor with classical Hodgkin lymphoma. The J gene is TRBJ1-1, the V gene TRBV28; D is unclear. CDR3 residues: CASSLERNTEAFF. The DNA for the CDR3 is TGTGCCAGCAGTTTAGAGAGGAACACTGAAGCTTTCTTT.